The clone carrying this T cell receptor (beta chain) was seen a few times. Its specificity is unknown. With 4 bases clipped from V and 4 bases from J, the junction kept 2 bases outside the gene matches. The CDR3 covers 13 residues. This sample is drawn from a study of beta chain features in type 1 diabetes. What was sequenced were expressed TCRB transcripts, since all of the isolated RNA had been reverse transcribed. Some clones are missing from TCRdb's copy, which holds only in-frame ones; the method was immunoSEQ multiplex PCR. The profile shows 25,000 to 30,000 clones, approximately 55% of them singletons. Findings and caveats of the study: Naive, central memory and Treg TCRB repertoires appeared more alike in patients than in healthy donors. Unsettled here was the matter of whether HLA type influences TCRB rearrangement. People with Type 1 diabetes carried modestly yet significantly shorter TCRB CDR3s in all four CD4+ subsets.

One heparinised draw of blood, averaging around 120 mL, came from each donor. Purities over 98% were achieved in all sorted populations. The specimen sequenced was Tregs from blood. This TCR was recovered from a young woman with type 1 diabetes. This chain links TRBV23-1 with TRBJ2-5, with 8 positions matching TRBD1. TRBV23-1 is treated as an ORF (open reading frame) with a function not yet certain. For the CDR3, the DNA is TGCGCCAGCAGTCGTGACAGGGGAGAGACCCAGTACTTC. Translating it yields CASSRDRGETQYF.